Reported below is one TCR beta chain. The data were obtained in a study of T-cell reconstitution after alpha-beta-depleted transplantation in children. The CDR3 totals 17 residues. In germline, CDR1 is LGHNA, CDR2 YNFKEQ. With V trimmed by 0 bases and J by 4 bases, 9 bases remained unmatched. This sample's TCRbeta library carried unique molecular identifier barcodes. Each CDR3 protein gets one entry after TCRdb re-called the PCR reads with MiXCR. The sample lists approximately 1,000,000 distinct CDR3 sequences; about 29% were seen once. This receptor was obtained from a boy under two years old who had a stem cell transplant for SCID, so the T cells may come from the graft donor. The V call is TRBV4-2, the J call TRBJ2-5, with 9 bases fitting TRBD1. The specimen comprised PBMCs, mostly from graft donor cells, sampled 360 days after TCRalphabeta/CD19-depleted stem cell transplant. In DNA, the CDR3 is TGTGCCAGCAGCCAAGATACGTGGACAGGGGACATAGAGACCCAGTACTTC. Protein product: CASSQDTWTGDIETQYF.